These 24 T cell receptor beta chains originate from one sample sequenced in a study of PD-1 blockade in classical Hodgkin lymphoma. Repertoires were generated with immunoSEQ multiplex PCR, while TCRdb's copy carries only in-frame clones and drops some. The sample carries some 20,000 clones, around 80% recorded once. Each patient's relapse followed autologous stem cell transplantation, and brentuximab vedotin exposure varied. Specimen: peripheral blood mononuclear cells (PBMCs), collected before the second cycle of nivolumab. The receptors stem from a human donor with classical Hodgkin lymphoma.

The V and J genes are TRBV6-6 and TRBJ2-7; tentatively, D is TRBD2 (5 bases). The CDR3 is made up of 13 amino acids. Trimming stripped 6 bases from V and 5 bases from J, with 14 bases between. Germline-derived CDR1 and CDR2 are MNHNY and SVGAGI (reference sequence). This CDR3 is CASRPLEGHEQYV. The CDR3 DNA sequence: TGTGCCAGCAGACCACTAGAGGGTCACGAGCAGTACGTC.

The genes are TRBV6-5 and TRBJ1-5; perhaps TRBD1 as D (5 bases). The CDR3 has 15 residues. Trimming shortened V by 6 bases and J by 6 bases, and 18 bases separated the two germline ends. Germline V CDR1 and CDR2: MNHEY, SVGAGI. The DNA of the CDR3 is TGTGCCAGCAGAGGAATGGGGGGTTTCAGTCAGCCCCAGCATTTT. Its translation: CASRGMGGFSQPQHF.

This clone was seen a handful of times. The chain links TRBV5-6 to TRBJ2-7, with D possibly matching TRBD1 (5 bases). Germline V gene sequence: CDR1 SGHDT, CDR2 YYEEEE. The CDR3 is 14 amino acids. Trimming shortened V by 4 bases and J by 2 bases, and 13 bases separated the two germline ends. DNA of the CDR3: TGTGCCAGCAGCCCACAAGACAGCACCTACGAGCAGTACGTC. This sequence encodes CASSPQDSTYEQYV.

This sequence joins TRBV29-1 and TRBJ1-2; 10 bases map to TRBD1. Germline-derived CDR1 and CDR2 are SQVTM and ANQGSEA. The junction had 6 bases not matched to a gene; V was cut back by 4 bases and J by 7 bases. The CDR3 runs to 13 residues. The CDR3 spells CSVGVTGGSGYTF. The DNA for the CDR3 is TGCAGCGTTGGTGTGACAGGGGGCTCTGGCTACACCTTC.

J is TRBJ1-5 and V is TRBV7-9; D not certain. This CDR3 region has 16 residues. The V gene lost 1 base and the J gene lost 0 bases, with 10 bases spanning the gap. CDR1 is SEHNR and CDR2 is FQNEAQ in the germline V gene (reference sequence). The CDR3 sequence: CASSLGSINSNQPQHF. The CDR3 nucleotides read TGTGCCAGCAGCTTAGGGTCAATCAATAGCAATCAGCCCCAGCATTTT.

The genes are TRBV7-2 and TRBJ2-2; D gene unclear. This CDR3 has 13 amino acids. V lost 2 bases and J 7 bases, leaving 8 bases between the germline ends. CDR1 and CDR2 from the germline V gene are SGHTA and FQGNSA. Here the CDR3 reads CASSLLGGGELFF. CDR3 DNA sequence: TGTGCCAGCAGCTTACTCGGTGGCGGGGAGCTGTTTTTT.

The V and J genes are TRBV6-5 and TRBJ1-6; 7 bases agree with TRBD1. The germline V gene encodes CDR1 MNHEY and CDR2 SVGAGI. The CDR3 sequence is 14 residues long. Trimming cost V 5 bases and J 10 bases; bases outside gene matches: 8. DNA for the CDR3: TGTGCCAGCAGTGAACCTGACAGGGAATCACCCCTCCACTTT. This encodes CASSEPDRESPLHF.

The table lists this clone with a few counts. The chain has TRBV10-3 and TRBJ1-2; the D gene is possibly TRBD1 (5 bases). The length of the CDR3 is 15 residues. Germline CDR1 ENHRY, CDR2 SYGVKD. The ends were cut back, 3 bases at V and 1 base at J, with 12 bases in the middle. In DNA form, the CDR3 reads TGTGCCATCAGTGATGGCGGGGGGAATAACTATGGCTACACCTTC. It specifies CAISDGGGNNYGYTF.

The chain uses TRBV4-3 and TRBJ2-1, with D uncertain. The germline gives CDR1 LGHNA, CDR2 YSLEER. This CDR3 is built from 15 residues. V was cut by 4 bases and J by 0 bases, with 10 bases left in between. The CDR3, as DNA: TGCGCCAGCAGCCCGGACCCGAGCTCCTACAATGAGCAGTTCTTC. Translation gives CASSPDPSSYNEQFF.

This clone was detected once. The chain uses TRBV19 and TRBJ1-6; TRBD1 matches 9 bases. V shed 4 bases and J 10 bases; nucleotides not matched to a gene: 5. Germline CDR1 is LNHDA and CDR2 is SQIVND (reference sequence). The CDR3 spans 14 residues. The CDR3 reads CASSTGTGRSPLHF. The CDR3 nucleotides are TGTGCCAGTAGTACCGGGACAGGGCGGTCACCCCTCCACTTT. The variable domain in full, completed from reference TRBV19 and TRBJ1-6, reads DGGITQSPKYLFRKEGQNVTLSCEQNLNHDAMYWYRQDPGQGLRLIYYSQIVNDFQKGDIAEGYSVSREKKESFPLTVTSAQKNPTAFYLCASSTGTGRSPLHFGNGTRLTVT.

This clone appeared a single time. V and J are TRBV19 and TRBJ2-2; 9 bases fit TRBD2. This CDR3 has 17 residues. Germline assignment: CDR1 LNHDA and CDR2 SQIVND (reference sequence). Trimming removed 4 bases from V and 6 bases from J; junction bases left unmatched: 12. CDR3: CASSTRGLAVRAGELFF. The DNA for the CDR3 is TGTGCCAGTAGTACCCGGGGACTAGCCGTCAGGGCCGGGGAGCTGTTTTTT.

V and J are TRBV9 and TRBJ2-1; D possibly corresponds to TRBD1 (6 bases). V lost 4 bases, J lost 13 bases, and 21 bases lay in between. Per germline, CDR1 SGDLS and CDR2 YYNGEE. The CDR3 sequence is 14 residues long. CDR3 amino acids: CASSPQWAGDQQFF. The CDR3 DNA sequence: TGTGCCAGCAGCCCGCAATGGGCAGGGGACCAACAGTTCTTC.

The rearrangement links TRBV5-4 to TRBJ2-7; the match to TRBD1 covers 7 bases. This CDR3 has 14 amino acids. The J segment lost 1 base and the V segment lost 0 bases, leaving 1 base of the junction unmatched. Germline CDR1 is SGHNT and CDR2 is YYREEE (reference sequence). The CDR3 region is CASSLAGQSYEQYF. The CDR3 nucleotides are TGTGCCAGCAGCTTGGCGGGACAGTCCTACGAGCAGTACTTC.

The chain links TRBV7-8 to TRBJ2-5; possible D gene TRBD2, 5 bases. Germline V lookup: CDR1 SGHVS, CDR2 FQNEAQ. The CDR3 sequence is 14 residues long. V was clipped by 4 bases and J by 7 bases, with 16 bases between them. In DNA, the CDR3 is TGTGCCAGCAGCTCGACGGGGTGGTCCGGGACCCAGTACTTC. It is translated as CASSSTGWSGTQYF.

The chain uses TRBV5-1 and TRBJ1-2; no reliable D call. The CDR3 loop spans 14 amino acids. V was cut by 0 bases and J by 4 bases, with 10 bases left in between. Germline CDR1 SGHRS, CDR2 YFSETQ. The CDR3 reads CASSLVDNVYGYTF. CDR3 coding DNA: TGCGCCAGCAGCTTGGTTGACAACGTCTATGGCTACACCTTC.

The chain links TRBV11-2 to TRBJ1-6, with D possibly matching TRBD1 (6 bases). The length of the CDR3 is 15 residues. Between the trimmed V and J ends, which lost 5 bases and 10 bases, there was a span of 18 bases. CDR1 and CDR2 from the germline V gene are SGHAT and FQNNGV. This CDR3 is CASSLQGGGDSPLHF. CDR3 coding DNA: TGTGCCAGCAGCCTACAGGGCGGTGGAGACTCACCCCTCCACTTT.

The chain uses TRBV6-6 and TRBJ2-1; D remains unclear. CDR1 MNHNY and CDR2 SVGAGI come from the germline V gene (reference sequence). This CDR3 spans 14 amino acids. The germline V and J ends were trimmed by 7 bases and 1 base, with 11 bases remaining between them. The CDR3 sequence: CASNPIWSYNEQFF. The CDR3 DNA reads as TGTGCCAGCAACCCGATTTGGTCCTACAATGAGCAGTTCTTC.

This clone was observed a few times. This chain links TRBV19 with TRBJ1-6, with D hard to call. V was cut by 3 bases and J by 9 bases, with 12 bases left in between. This CDR3 contains 14 residues. Germline V CDR1 and CDR2: LNHDA, SQIVND (reference sequence). The CDR3 sequence: CASSMFSGSSPLHF. Here the CDR3 DNA reads TGTGCCAGTAGTATGTTCAGCGGGAGTTCACCCCTCCACTTT. The full variable domain, rest sourced from reference TRBV19 and TRBJ1-6, is DGGITQSPKYLFRKEGQNVTLSCEQNLNHDAMYWYRQDPGQGLRLIYYSQIVNDFQKGDIAEGYSVSREKKESFPLTVTSAQKNPTAFYLCASSMFSGSSPLHFGNGTRLTVT.

In its sample, this clone was seen once. The chain uses TRBV19 and TRBJ1-5; D possibly corresponds to TRBD1 (6 bases). V lost 6 bases and J 0 bases, leaving 12 bases between the germline ends. Per germline, CDR1 LNHDA and CDR2 SQIVND (reference sequence). The CDR3 runs 15 residues. The chain's CDR3 is CASSRGQISNQPQHF. The CDR3 DNA sequence: TGTGCCAGTAGCCGGGGGCAGATTAGCAATCAGCCCCAGCATTTT.

This chain uses TRBV5-1 with TRBJ1-1; D remains unclear. V dropped 4 bases and J dropped 0 bases, with 16 bases sitting between them. The germline CDR1 and CDR2 sequences are SGHRS and YFSETQ. The CDR3 has 16 amino acids. The CDR3 region has the DNA TGCGCCAGCAGCCCCTCAACGGGGAACATGAACACTGAAGCTTTCTTT. Amino acids: CASSPSTGNMNTEAFF.

The V call is TRBV2, the J call TRBJ2-5; D is undetermined. The CDR3 length is 13 residues. The V gene's germline CDR1 is SNHLY and CDR2 FYNNEI. Trimming pared 6 bases from V and 0 bases from J, leaving 8 bases between. The CDR3 reads CASSWNNQETQYF. In nucleotides, the CDR3 is TGTGCCAGCAGCTGGAACAACCAAGAGACCCAGTACTTC.

The chain has TRBV9 and TRBJ2-3, with TRBD1 matching over 9 bases. Losses at the gene ends were 3 bases for V and 1 base for J; bases not matched to a gene: 12. The CDR3 runs to 18 residues. Germline-derived CDR1 and CDR2 are SGDLS and YYNGEE. CDR3 sequence: CASSGGTGFELGTDTQYF. CDR3 in DNA: TGTGCCAGCAGCGGGGGGACAGGGTTCGAACTCGGCACAGATACGCAGTATTTT.

This clone was seen once. The V call is TRBV5-5, the J call TRBJ1-2; 8 bases align to TRBD1. The CDR3 is 16 amino acids. The V gene's germline CDR1 is SGHKS and CDR2 YYEKEE (reference sequence). V dropped 4 bases and J dropped 8; count of bases not matched to a gene: 16. The CDR3 region is CASSAAGGTLPGGYTF. Here the CDR3 DNA reads TGTGCCAGCAGCGCGGCAGGGGGCACCCTACCGGGAGGCTACACCTTC.

The chain's CDR3 is CASSPGLAGKNYNEQFF. The CDR3 DNA follows: TGTGCCAGCTCACCGGGACTAGCGGGGAAAAACTACAATGAGCAGTTCTTC. The V call is TRBV18, the J call TRBJ2-1, with 13 bases lining up with TRBD2. Per germline, CDR1 KGHSH and CDR2 LQKENI. This CDR3 is 17 amino acids long. V gave up 3 bases and J gave up 3 bases; unmatched junction bases: 5. Drawing the rest from reference TRBV18 and TRBJ2-1, the complete variable domain is NAGVMQNPRHLVRRRGQEARLRCSPMKGHSHVYWYRQLPEEGLKFMVYLQKENIIDESGMPKERFSAEFPKEGPSILRIQQVVRGDSAAYFCASSPGLAGKNYNEQFFGPGTRLTVL.